The sequence of this TCR beta chain was determined in a study of cytomegalovirus exposure and HLA in healthy donors. With regard to this clone: Its specificity is unknown.

Use of 60 Vbeta and 13 Jbeta primers characterized the PCR. Data came from immunoSEQ multiplex PCR; TCRdb stores just in-frame clones and leaves some out. This repertoire shows fewer than 100,000 clones, about 78% found once; its top ten account for 1.1%. General study results and limits: In vitro confirmation showed three CMV-associated chains to be CMV antigen specific. Sequences of the TCR beta chain were said to predict the HLA-A and HLA-B alleles of most subjects accurately.

The CDR3 spans 17 residues. V gave up 4 bases and J gave up 5 bases; unmatched junction bases: 9. Germline V gives CDR1 LGHNT, CDR2 FRNRAP. This TCR came from a male donor in good health and CMV-seronegative. Sequenced input: PBMCs. The chain employs TRBV12-5 and TRBJ2-7, with 15 bases lining up with TRBD2. DNA for the CDR3: TGTGCTAGTGGTTCACCCACCGGACTAGCGGGGGGGAACGAGCAGTACTTC. Amino acid sequence: CASGSPTGLAGGNEQYF. Complete variable domain (other parts from reference TRBV12-5 and TRBJ2-7): DARVTQTPRHKVTEMGQEVTMRCQPILGHNTVFWYRQTMMQGLELLAYFRNRAPLDDSGMPKDRFSAEMPDATLATLKIQPSEPRDSAVYFCASGSPTGLAGGNEQYFGPGTRLTVT.